The clone carrying this T cell receptor (beta chain) appeared many times. What it recognizes is unknown. TCRdb itself ran the 5' RACE reads through MiXCR, one entry per CDR3 protein. The sample holds some 100,000 distinct CDR3 sequences, 9% seen once. These data come from a study of CD8 T cells in ankylosing spondylitis. Whole-study results and caveats: Reported data indicate significant enrichment of disease-linked clones within matched ankylosing spondylitis synovial fluid. What appeared characteristic of ankylosing spondylitis blood was a TCR beta motif of under 10 highly homologous variants.

The germline CDR1 and CDR2 sequences are LGHNT and FRNRAP. The V end was cut by 8 bases, the J end by 3 bases, with 17 bases between. This CDR3 has 15 residues. Sample: blood, either unsorted or a sorted T cell fraction (not recorded which). The TCR originated in a male donor with ankylosing spondylitis. This chain connects TRBV12-5 to TRBJ2-1; tentative D call: TRBD1 (6 bases). The chain's CDR3 is CASRVGGNYYNEQFF. The CDR3 DNA reads TGTGCTAGTCGGGTAGGGGGAAATTACTACAATGAGCAGTTCTTC.